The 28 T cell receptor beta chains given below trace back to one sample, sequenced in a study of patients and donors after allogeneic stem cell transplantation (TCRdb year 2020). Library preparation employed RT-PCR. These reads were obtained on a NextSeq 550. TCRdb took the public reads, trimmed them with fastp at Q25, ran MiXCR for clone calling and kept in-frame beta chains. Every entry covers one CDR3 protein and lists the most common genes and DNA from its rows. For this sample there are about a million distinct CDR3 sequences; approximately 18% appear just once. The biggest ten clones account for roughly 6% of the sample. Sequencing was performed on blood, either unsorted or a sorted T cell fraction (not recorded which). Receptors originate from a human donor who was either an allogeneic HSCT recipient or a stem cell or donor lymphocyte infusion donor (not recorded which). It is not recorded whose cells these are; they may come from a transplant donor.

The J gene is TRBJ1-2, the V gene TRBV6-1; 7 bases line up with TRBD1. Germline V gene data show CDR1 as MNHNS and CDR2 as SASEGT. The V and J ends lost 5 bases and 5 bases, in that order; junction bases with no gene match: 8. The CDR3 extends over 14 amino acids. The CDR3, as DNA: TGTGCCAGCAGTCGCCCGGGACAGAAATATGGCTACACCTTC. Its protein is CASSRPGQKYGYTF.

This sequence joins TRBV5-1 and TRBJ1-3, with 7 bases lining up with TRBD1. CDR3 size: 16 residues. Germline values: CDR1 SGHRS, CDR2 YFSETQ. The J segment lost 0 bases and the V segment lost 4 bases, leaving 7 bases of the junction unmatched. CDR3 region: CASSLGTDVSGNTIYF. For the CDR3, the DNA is TGCGCCAGCAGCCTGGGGACAGACGTCTCTGGAAACACCATATATTTT.

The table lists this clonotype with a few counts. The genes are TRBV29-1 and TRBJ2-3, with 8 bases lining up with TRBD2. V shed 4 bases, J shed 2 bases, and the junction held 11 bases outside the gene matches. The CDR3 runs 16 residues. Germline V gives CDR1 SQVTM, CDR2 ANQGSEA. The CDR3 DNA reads TGCAGCGTTGGAAGGCCGGGGGGGCGGCCCACAGATACGCAGTATTTT. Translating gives CSVGRPGGRPTDTQYF.

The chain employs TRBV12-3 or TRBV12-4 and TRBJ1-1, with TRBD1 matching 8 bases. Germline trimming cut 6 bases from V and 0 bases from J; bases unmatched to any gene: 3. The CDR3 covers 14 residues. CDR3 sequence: CASRTGQVNTEAFF. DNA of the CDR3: TGTGCCAGCAGGACGGGACAGGTGAACACTGAAGCTTTCTTT.

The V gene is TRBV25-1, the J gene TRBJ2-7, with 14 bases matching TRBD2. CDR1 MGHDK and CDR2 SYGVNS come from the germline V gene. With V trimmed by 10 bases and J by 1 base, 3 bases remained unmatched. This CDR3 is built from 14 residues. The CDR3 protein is CATRTSGRSYEQYF. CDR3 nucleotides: TGTGCCACCCGGACTAGCGGGAGGTCCTACGAGCAGTACTTC.

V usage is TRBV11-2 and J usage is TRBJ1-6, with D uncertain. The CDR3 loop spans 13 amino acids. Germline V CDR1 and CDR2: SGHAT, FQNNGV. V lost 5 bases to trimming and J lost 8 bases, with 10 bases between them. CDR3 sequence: CASSLRTHSPLHF. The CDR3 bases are TGTGCCAGCAGCCTCCGGACCCATTCACCCCTCCACTTT.

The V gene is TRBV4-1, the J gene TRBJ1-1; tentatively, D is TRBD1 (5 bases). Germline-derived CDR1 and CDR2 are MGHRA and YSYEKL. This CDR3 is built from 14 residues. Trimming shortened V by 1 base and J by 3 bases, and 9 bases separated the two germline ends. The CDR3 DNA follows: TGCGCCAGCAGCCAAGTTCCGGGGCACACTGAAGCTTTCTTT. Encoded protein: CASSQVPGHTEAFF.

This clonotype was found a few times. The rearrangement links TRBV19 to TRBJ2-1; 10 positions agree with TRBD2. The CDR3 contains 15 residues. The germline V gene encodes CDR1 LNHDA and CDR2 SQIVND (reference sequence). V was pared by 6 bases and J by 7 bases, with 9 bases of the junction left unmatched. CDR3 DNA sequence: TGTGCCAGTAGCTCGAGCGGGAGGGCCGGAAATGAGCAGTTCTTC. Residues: CASSSSGRAGNEQFF. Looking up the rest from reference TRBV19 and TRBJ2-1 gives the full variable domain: DGGITQSPKYLFRKEGQNVTLSCEQNLNHDAMYWYRQDPGQGLRLIYYSQIVNDFQKGDIAEGYSVSREKKESFPLTVTSAQKNPTAFYLCASSSSGRAGNEQFFGPGTRLTVL.

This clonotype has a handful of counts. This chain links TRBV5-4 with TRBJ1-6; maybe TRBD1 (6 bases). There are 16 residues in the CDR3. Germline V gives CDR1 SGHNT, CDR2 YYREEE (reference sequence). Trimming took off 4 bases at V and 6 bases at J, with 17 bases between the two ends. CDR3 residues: CASSPERQDGNSPLHF. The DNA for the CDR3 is TGTGCCAGCAGCCCTGAGCGACAGGACGGTAATTCACCCCTCCACTTT. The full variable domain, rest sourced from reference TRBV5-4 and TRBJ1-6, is ETGVTQSPTHLIKTRGQQVTLRCSSQSGHNTVSWYQQALGQGPQFIFQYYREEENGRGNFPPRFSGLQFPNYSSELNVNALELDDSALYLCASSPERQDGNSPLHFGNGTRLTVT.

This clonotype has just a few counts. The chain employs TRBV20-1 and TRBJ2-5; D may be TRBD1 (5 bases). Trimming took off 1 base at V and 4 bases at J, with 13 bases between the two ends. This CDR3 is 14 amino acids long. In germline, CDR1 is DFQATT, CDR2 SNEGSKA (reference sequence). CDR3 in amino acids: CSARGQKRTETQYF. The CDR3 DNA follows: TGCAGTGCTAGAGGACAGAAACGAACAGAGACCCAGTACTTC.

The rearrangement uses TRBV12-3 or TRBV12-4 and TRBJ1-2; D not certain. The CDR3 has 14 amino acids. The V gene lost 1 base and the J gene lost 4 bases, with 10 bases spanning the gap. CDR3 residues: CASSLVESGYGYTF. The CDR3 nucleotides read TGTGCCAGCAGTTTAGTTGAATCGGGCTATGGCTACACCTTC.

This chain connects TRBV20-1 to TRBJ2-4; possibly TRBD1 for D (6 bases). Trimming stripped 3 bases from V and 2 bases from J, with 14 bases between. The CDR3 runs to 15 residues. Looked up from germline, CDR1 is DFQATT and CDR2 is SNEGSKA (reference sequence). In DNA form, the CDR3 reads TGCAGTGCTAGCAACAGGGTATTTACCAAAAACATTCAGTACTTC. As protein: CSASNRVFTKNIQYF.

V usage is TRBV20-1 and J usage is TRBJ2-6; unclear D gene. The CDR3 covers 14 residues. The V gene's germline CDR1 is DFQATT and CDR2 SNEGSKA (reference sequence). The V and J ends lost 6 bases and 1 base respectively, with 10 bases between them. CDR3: CSAPDLSGANVLTF. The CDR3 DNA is TGCAGTGCCCCCGATTTGTCTGGGGCCAACGTCCTGACTTTC.

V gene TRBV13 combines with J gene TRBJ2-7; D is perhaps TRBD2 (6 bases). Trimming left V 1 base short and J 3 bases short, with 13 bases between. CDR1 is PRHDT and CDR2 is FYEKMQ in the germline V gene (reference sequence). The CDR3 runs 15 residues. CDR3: CASSLEGGVDYEQYF. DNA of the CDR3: TGTGCCAGCAGCTTAGAAGGAGGGGTGGACTACGAGCAGTACTTC.

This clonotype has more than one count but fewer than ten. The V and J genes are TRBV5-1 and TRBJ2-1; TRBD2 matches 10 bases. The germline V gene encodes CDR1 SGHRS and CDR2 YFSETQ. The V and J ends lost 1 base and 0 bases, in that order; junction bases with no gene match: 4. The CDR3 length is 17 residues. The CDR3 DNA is TGCGCCAGCAGCTTGAGGTCTAGCGGGAGCTCCTACAATGAGCAGTTCTTC. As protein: CASSLRSSGSSYNEQFF.

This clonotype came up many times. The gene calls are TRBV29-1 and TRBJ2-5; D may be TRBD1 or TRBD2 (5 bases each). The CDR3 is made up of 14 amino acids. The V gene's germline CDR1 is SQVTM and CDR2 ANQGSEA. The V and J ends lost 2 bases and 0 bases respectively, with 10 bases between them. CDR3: CSVESGRDQETQYF. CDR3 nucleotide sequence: TGCAGCGTTGAATCGGGGCGAGACCAAGAGACCCAGTACTTC.

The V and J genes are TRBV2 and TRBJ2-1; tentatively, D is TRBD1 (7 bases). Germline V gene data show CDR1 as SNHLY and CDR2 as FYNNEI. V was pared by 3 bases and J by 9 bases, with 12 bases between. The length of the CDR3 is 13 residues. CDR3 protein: CASSEEGASEQFF. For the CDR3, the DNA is TGTGCCAGCAGTGAGGAGGGGGCAAGTGAGCAGTTCTTC. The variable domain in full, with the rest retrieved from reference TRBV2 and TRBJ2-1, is EPEVTQTPSHQVTQMGQEVILRCVPISNHLYFYWYRQILGQKVEFLVSFYNNEISEKSEIFDDQFSVERPDGSNFTLKIRSTKLEDSAMYFCASSEEGASEQFFGPGTRLTVL.

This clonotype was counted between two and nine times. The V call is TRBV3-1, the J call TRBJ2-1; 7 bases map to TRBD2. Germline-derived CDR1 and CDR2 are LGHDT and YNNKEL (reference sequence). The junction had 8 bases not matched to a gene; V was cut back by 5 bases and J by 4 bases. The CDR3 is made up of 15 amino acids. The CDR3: CASSATSHEYNEQFF. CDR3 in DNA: TGTGCCAGCAGCGCGACTAGCCATGAATACAATGAGCAGTTCTTC.

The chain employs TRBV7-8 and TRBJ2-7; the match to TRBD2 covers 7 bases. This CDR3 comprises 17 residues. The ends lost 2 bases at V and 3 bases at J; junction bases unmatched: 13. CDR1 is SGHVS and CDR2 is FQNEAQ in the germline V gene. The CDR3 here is CASSLLSATSILYEQYF. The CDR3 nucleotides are TGTGCCAGCAGCTTATTGTCCGCGACTAGCATACTCTACGAGCAGTACTTC.

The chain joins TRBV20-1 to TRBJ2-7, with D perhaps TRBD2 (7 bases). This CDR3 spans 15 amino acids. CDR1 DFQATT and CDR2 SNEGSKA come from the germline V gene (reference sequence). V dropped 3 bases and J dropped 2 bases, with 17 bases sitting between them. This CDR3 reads CSASPLAEGAYEQYF. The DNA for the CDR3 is TGCAGTGCTAGCCCCCTAGCGGAGGGGGCCTACGAGCAGTACTTC.

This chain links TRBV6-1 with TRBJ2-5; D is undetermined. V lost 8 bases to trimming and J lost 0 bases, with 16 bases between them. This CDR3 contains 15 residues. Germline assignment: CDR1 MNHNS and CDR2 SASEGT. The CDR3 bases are TGTGCCAGCTCCGAACCTGGCAGATACCAAGAGACCCAGTACTTC. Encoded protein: CASSEPGRYQETQYF.

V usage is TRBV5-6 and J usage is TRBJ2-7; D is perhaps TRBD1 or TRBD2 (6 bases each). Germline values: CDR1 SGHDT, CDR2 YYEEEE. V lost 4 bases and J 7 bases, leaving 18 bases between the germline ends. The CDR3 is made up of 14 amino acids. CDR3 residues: CASSPVGRGGEQYF. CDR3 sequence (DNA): TGTGCCAGCAGCCCAGTGGGCAGGGGAGGAGAGCAGTACTTC.

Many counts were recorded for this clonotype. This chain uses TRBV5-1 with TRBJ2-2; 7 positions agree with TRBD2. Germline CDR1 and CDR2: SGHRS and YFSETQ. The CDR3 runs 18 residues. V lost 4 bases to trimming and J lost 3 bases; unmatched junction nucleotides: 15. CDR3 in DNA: TGCGCCAGCAGCCGGGCCCTGCTAGCGGAACCTTACACCGGGGAGCTGTTTTTT. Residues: CASSRALLAEPYTGELFF.

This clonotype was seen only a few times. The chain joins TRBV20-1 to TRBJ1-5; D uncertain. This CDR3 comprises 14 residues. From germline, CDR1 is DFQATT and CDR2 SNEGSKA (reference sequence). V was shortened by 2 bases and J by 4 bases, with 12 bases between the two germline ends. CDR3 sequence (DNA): TGCAGTGCTAGATCTCCGGGAGGAAATCAGCCCCAGCATTTT. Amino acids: CSARSPGGNQPQHF.

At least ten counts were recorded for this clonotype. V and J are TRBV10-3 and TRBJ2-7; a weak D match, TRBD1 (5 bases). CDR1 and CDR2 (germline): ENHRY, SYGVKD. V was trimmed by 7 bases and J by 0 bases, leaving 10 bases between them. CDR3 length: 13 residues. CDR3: CAITDRSSYEQYF. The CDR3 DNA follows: TGTGCCATCACAGACAGAAGCTCCTACGAGCAGTACTTC.

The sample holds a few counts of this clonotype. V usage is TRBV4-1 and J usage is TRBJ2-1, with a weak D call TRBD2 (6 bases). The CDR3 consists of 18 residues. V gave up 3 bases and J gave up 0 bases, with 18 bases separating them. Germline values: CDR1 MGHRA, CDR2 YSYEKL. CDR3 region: CASSHSFGGTSSYNEQFF. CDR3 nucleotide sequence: TGCGCCAGCAGCCATAGCTTCGGCGGGACGAGCTCCTACAATGAGCAGTTCTTC.

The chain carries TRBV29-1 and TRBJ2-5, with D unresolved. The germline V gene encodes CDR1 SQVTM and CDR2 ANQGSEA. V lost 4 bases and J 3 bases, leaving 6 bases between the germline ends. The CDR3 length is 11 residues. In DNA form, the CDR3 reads TGCAGCGTTGTCATAAAAGAGACCCAGTACTTC. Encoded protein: CSVVIKETQYF.

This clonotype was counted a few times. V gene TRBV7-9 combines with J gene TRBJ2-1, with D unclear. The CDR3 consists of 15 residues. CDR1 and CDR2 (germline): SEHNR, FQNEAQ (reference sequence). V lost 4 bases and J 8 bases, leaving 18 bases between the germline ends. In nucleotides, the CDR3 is TGTGCCAGCAGCTCGCATGAGGTTGGGGTCTATGAGCAGTTCTTC. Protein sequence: CASSSHEVGVYEQFF. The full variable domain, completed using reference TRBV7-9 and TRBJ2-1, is DTGVSQNPRHKITKRGQNVTFRCDPISEHNRLYWYRQTLGQGPEFLTYFQNEAQLEKSRLLSDRFSAERPKGSFSTLEIQRTEQGDSAMYLCASSSHEVGVYEQFFGPGTRLTVL.